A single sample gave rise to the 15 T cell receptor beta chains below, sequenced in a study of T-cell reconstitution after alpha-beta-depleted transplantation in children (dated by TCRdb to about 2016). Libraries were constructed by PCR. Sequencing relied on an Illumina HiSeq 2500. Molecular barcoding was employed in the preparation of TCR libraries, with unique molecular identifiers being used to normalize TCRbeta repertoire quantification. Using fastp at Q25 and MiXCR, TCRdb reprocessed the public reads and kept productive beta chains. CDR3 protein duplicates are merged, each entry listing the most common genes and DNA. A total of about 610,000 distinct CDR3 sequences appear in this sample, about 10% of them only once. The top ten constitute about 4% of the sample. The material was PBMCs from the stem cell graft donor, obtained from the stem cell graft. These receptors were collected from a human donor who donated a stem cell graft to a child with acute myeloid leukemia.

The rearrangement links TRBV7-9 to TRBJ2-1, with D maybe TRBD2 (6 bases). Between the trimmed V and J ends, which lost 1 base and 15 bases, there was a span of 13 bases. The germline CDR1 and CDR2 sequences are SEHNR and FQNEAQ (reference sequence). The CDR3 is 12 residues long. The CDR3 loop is CASSLEEGRRFF. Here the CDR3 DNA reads TGTGCCAGCAGCTTAGAGGAGGGAAGGCGGTTCTTC. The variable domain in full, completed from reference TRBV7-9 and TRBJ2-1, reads DTGVSQNPRHKITKRGQNVTFRCDPISEHNRLYWYRQTLGQGPEFLTYFQNEAQLEKSRLLSDRFSAERPKGSFSTLEIQRTEQGDSAMYLCASSLEEGRRFFGPGTRLTVL.

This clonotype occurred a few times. CDR3 nucleotides: TGTGCCAGCAGCCAAGATAGGGCTGGGGCTAGCGGGAGTAAGCAGTACTTC. Translating it yields CASSQDRAGASGSKQYF. The chain employs TRBV4-2 and TRBJ2-7, with 10 bases aligning to TRBD2. This CDR3 is built from 17 residues. Germline CDR1 is LGHNA and CDR2 is YNFKEQ. J was trimmed by 8 bases and V by 0 bases; bases with no gene match: 13.

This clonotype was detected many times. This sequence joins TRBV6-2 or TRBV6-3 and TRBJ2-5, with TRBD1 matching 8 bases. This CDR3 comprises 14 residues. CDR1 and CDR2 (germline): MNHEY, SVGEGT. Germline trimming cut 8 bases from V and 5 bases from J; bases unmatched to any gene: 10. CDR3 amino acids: CASRPDRVRETQYF. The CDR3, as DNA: TGTGCCAGCCGCCCGGACAGGGTGCGGGAGACCCAGTACTTC.

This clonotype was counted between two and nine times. The CDR3 nucleotides read TGCAGTGCTAGAGATCGGCGACAGGCGAACACCGGGGAGCTGTTTTTT. Protein product: CSARDRRQANTGELFF. This chain uses TRBV20-1 with TRBJ2-2; weak D call: TRBD1 (6 bases). The V end lost 0 bases, the J end lost 0 bases, and 11 bases lay between the germline ends. This CDR3 is 16 amino acids long. From germline, CDR1 is DFQATT and CDR2 SNEGSKA (reference sequence).

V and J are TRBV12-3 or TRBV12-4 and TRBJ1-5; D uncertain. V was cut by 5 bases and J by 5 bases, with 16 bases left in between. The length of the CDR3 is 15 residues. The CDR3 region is CASSVTGAGDQPQHF. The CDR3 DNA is TGTGCCAGCAGTGTGACGGGAGCCGGGGATCAGCCCCAGCATTTT.

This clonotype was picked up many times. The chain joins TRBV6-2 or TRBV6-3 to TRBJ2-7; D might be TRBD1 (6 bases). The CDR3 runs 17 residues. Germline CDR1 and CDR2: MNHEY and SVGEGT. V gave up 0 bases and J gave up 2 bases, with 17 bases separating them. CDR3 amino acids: CASSYSRQGLPPYEQYF. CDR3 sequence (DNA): TGTGCCAGCAGTTACTCGCGGCAGGGGCTACCCCCCTACGAGCAGTACTTC.

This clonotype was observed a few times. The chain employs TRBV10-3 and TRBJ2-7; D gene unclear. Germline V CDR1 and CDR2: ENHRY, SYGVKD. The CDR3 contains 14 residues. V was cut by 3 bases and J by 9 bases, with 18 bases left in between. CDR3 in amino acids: CAISEYADTTAQYF. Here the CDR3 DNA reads TGTGCCATCAGTGAATACGCCGACACTACAGCGCAGTACTTC.

In nucleotides, the CDR3 is TGTGCCAGCAGCCCTACCGGGTGGGAGCAGTTCTTC. Protein: CASSPTGWEQFF. The V and J genes are TRBV7-3 and TRBJ2-1; D uncertain. The CDR3 runs to 12 residues. Germline CDR1 and CDR2: SGHTA and FQGTGA. The ends were cut back, 5 bases at V and 10 bases at J, with 12 bases in the middle.

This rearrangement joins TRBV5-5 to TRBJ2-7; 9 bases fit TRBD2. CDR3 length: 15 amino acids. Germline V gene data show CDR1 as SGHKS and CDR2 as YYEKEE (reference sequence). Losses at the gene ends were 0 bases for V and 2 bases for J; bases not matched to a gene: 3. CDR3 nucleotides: TGTGCCAGCAGCTTGGCCGGACTAGCGACCTACGAGCAGTACTTC. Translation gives CASSLAGLATYEQYF.

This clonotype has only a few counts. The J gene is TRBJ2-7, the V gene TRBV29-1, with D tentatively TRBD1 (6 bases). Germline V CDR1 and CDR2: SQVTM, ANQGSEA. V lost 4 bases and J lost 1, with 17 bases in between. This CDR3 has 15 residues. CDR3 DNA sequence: TGCAGCGTTGCAGGGGCCCCACCGGGGTCCTACGAGCAGTACTTC. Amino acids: CSVAGAPPGSYEQYF.

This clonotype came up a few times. The CDR3 DNA reads TGCAGTGCTAGGAGGGGGACAGGGGGCGAAAAACTGTTTTTT. Amino acid sequence: CSARRGTGGEKLFF. This chain links TRBV20-1 with TRBJ1-4, with 12 bases identical to TRBD1. Trimming cost V 3 bases and J 8 bases; bases outside gene matches: 4. The CDR3 is 14 residues long. CDR1 is DFQATT and CDR2 is SNEGSKA in the germline V gene (reference sequence).

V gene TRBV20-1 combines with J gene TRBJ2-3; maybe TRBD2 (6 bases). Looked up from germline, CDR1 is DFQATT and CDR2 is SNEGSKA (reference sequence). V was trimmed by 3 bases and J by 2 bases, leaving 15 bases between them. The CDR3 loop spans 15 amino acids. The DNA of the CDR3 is TGCAGTGCTAGGAGCAGGAGGGCGAACACAGATACGCAGTATTTT. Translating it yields CSARSRRANTDTQYF.

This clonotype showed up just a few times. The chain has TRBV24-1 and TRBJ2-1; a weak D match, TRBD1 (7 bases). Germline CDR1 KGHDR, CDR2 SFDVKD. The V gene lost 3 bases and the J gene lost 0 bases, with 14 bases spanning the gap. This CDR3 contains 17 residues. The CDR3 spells CATSDPRGESSYNEQFF. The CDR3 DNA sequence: TGTGCCACCAGTGATCCCAGGGGGGAGAGCTCCTACAATGAGCAGTTCTTC.

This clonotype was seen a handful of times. CDR3 DNA: TGTGCCAGCAGCCTTCTGGACCCAACGGGGGAGCAGTACTTC. It is translated as CASSLLDPTGEQYF. The genes are TRBV27 and TRBJ2-7; weak D call: TRBD2 (5 bases). The germline V and J ends were trimmed by 6 bases and 7 bases, with 19 bases remaining between them. The length of the CDR3 is 14 residues. Germline V CDR1 and CDR2: MNHEY, SMNVEV (reference sequence).

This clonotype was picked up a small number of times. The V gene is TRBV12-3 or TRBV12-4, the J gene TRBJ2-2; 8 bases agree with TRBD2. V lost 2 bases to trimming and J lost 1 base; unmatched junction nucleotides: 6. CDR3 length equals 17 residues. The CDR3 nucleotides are TGTGCCAGCAGTTTAATGATAAGCGGGAGGAACACCGGGGAGCTGTTTTTT. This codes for CASSLMISGRNTGELFF.